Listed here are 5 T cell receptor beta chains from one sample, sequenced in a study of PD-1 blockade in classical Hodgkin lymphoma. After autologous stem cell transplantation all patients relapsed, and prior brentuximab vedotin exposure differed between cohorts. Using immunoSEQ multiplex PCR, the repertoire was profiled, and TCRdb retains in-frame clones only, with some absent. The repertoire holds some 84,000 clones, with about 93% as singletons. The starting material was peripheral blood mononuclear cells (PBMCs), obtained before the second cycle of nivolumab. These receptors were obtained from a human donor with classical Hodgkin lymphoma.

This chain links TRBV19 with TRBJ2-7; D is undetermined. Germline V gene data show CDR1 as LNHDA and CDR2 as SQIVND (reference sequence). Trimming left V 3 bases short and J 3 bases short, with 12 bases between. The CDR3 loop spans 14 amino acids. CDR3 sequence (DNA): TGTGCCAGTAGTATTGCCGTCGAGGACTACGAGCAGTACTTC. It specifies CASSIAVEDYEQYF.

The CDR3 nucleotides are TGTGCCAGCAGCTCTAACAGGAACACCGGGGAGCTGTTTTTT. Residues: CASSSNRNTGELFF. The chain joins TRBV7-3 to TRBJ2-2, with unresolved D. Germline V gene sequence: CDR1 SGHTA, CDR2 FQGTGA. CDR3 length equals 14 residues. Trimming removed 4 bases at V and 1 base at J, with 7 bases between. Full variable domain (missing parts from reference TRBV7-3 and TRBJ2-2): GAGVSQTPSNKVTEKGKYVELRCDPISGHTALYWYRQSLGQGPEFLIYFQGTGAADDSGLPNDRFFAVRPEGSVSTLKIQRTERGDSAVYLCASSSNRNTGELFFGEGSRLTVL.

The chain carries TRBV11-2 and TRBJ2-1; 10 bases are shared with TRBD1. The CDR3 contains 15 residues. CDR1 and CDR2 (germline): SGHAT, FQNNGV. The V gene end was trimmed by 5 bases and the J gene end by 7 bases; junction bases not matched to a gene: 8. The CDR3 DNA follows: TGTGCCAGCAGCCCTAAATGGGACAGGGGTAATGAGCAGTTCTTC. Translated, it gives CASSPKWDRGNEQFF. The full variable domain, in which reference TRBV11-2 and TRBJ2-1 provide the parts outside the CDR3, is EAGVAQSPRYKIIEKRQSVAFWCNPISGHATLYWYQQILGQGPKLLIQFQNNGVVDDSQLPKDRFSAERLKGVDSTLKIQPAKLEDSAVYLCASSPKWDRGNEQFFGPGTRLTVL.

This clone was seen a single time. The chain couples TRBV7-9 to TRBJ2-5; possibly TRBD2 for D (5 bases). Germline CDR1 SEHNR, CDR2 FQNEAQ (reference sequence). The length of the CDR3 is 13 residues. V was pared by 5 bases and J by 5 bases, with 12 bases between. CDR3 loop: CASSRTWEETQYF. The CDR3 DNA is TGTGCCAGCAGCCGCACTTGGGAGGAGACCCAGTACTTC.

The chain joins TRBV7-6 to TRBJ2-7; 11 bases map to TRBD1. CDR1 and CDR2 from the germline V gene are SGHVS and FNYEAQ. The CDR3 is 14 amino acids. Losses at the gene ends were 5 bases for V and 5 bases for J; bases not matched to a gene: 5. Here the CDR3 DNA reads TGTGCCAGCAGCGATGGGACAGGGGGAGACGAGCAGTACTTC. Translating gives CASSDGTGGDEQYF.